These T cell receptor beta chains were read from a single sample in a study of blood T cell repertoires in COVID-19. Here immunoSEQ multiplex PCR was the method, and the copy in TCRdb shows in-frame clones only, minus some. The sample carries approximately 74,000 clones, over 80% recorded once. The sample taken for sequencing was peripheral blood. The receptor set was obtained from a man aged 80 or over with active or convalescent COVID-19. The CDR3 runs from the conserved cysteine through the conserved F or W. The order of the fields is clone size, V gene, J gene, D gene, CDR3 protein, CDR3 DNA. D genes are given only for firm matches. Size is omitted from some rows. Given values are once, few, many or a class for expanded clones.

abundance: .; v_gene: TRBV7-8; j_gene: TRBJ2-5; d_gene: .; CDR3aa: CASSLDREETQYF; CDR3nt: TGTGCCAGCAGCTTAGACAGGGAAGAGACCCAGTACTTC
abundance: .; v_gene: TRBV5-1; j_gene: TRBJ1-1; d_gene: TRBD1; CDR3aa: CASSVGDRAMNTEAFF; CDR3nt: TGCGCCAGCAGCGTGGGGGACAGGGCTATGAACACTGAAGCTTTCTTT
abundance: .; v_gene: TRBV11-2; j_gene: TRBJ1-5; d_gene: .; CDR3aa: CASSLIQGQPQHF; CDR3nt: TGTGCCAGCAGCTTAATACAGGGACAGCCCCAGCATTTT
abundance: .; v_gene: TRBV7-2; j_gene: TRBJ2-7; d_gene: .; CDR3aa: CASSLMGGRNEQYF; CDR3nt: TGTGCCAGCAGCTTAATGGGGGGACGAAACGAGCAGTACTTC
abundance: few; v_gene: TRBV7-2; j_gene: TRBJ1-6; d_gene: .; CDR3aa: CASSPRGVSYNSPLHF; CDR3nt: TGTGCCAGCAGCCCAAGAGGAGTCTCCTATAATTCACCCCTCCACTTT
abundance: .; v_gene: TRBV2; j_gene: TRBJ1-5; d_gene: TRBD1; CDR3aa: CASSHRQGGNQPQHF; CDR3nt: TGTGCCAGCAGTCACAGACAGGGAGGCAATCAGCCCCAGCATTTT
abundance: .; v_gene: TRBV6-5; j_gene: TRBJ1-3; d_gene: TRBD1; CDR3aa: CASRTGQGQVNTIYF; CDR3nt: TGTGCCAGCAGAACTGGACAGGGCCAAGTAAACACCATATATTTT
abundance: .; v_gene: TRBV9; j_gene: TRBJ2-3; d_gene: .; CDR3aa: CASSSTRETRVTDTQYF; CDR3nt: TGTGCCAGCAGCTCAACCCGGGAGACGAGGGTCACAGATACGCAGTATTTT
abundance: .; v_gene: TRBV6-2/TRBV6-3; j_gene: TRBJ1-5; d_gene: .; CDR3aa: CASSPHLGQINQPQHF; CDR3nt: TGTGCCAGCAGCCCCCACCTCGGACAGATCAATCAGCCCCAGCATTTT
abundance: .; v_gene: TRBV30; j_gene: TRBJ1-3; d_gene: .; CDR3aa: CAWSSGGVGNTIYF; CDR3nt: TGTGCCTGGAGTAGTGGGGGCGTTGGAAACACCATATATTTT
abundance: once; v_gene: TRBV6-2/TRBV6-3; j_gene: TRBJ2-7; d_gene: .; CDR3aa: CASSWLGGYEQYF; CDR3nt: TGTGCCAGCAGTTGGCTCGGGGGCTACGAGCAGTACTTC
abundance: .; v_gene: TRBV30; j_gene: TRBJ1-1; d_gene: .; CDR3aa: CAWSGGLVATEAFF; CDR3nt: TGTGCCTGGAGTGGGGGGCTAGTGGCCACTGAAGCTTTCTTT
abundance: few; v_gene: TRBV4-1; j_gene: TRBJ2-2; d_gene: .; CDR3aa: CASSQDRGSGELFF; CDR3nt: TGCGCCAGCAGCCAAGATAGGGGGAGCGGGGAGCTGTTTTTT
abundance: .; v_gene: TRBV28; j_gene: TRBJ2-2; d_gene: .; CDR3aa: CASMTGDGGELFF; CDR3nt: TGTGCCAGCATGACGGGAGACGGCGGGGAGCTGTTTTTT
abundance: once; v_gene: TRBV30; j_gene: TRBJ1-6; d_gene: .; CDR3aa: CAWRIGGVYGSPLHF; CDR3nt: TGTGCCTGGAGGATAGGAGGGGTCTACGGTTCACCCCTCCACTTT
abundance: .; v_gene: TRBV5-1; j_gene: TRBJ1-4; d_gene: .; CDR3aa: CASSLGQANEKLFF; CDR3nt: TGCGCCAGCAGCTTGGGGCAGGCCAATGAAAAACTGTTTTTT
abundance: .; v_gene: TRBV29-1; j_gene: TRBJ2-7; d_gene: TRBD2; CDR3aa: CSALNSGRALEQYF; CDR3nt: TGCAGCGCCTTAAATAGCGGGAGGGCCCTCGAGCAGTACTTC